The 24 T cell receptor beta chains below all came from one sample that was sequenced in a study of T cell changes during pregnancy in multiple sclerosis. Sequencing was performed with immunoSEQ multiplex PCR; in TCRdb, only in-frame clones are kept and a portion is missing. The sample gives around 10,000 clones, around 89% of which show up once; 4.5% to 5.5% is in the top ten. The sequences come from CD8+ T cells from peripheral blood mononuclear cells, collected in the first trimester of pregnancy. These receptor sequences come from a female donor in good health, enrolled as a control in a pregnancy study.

This sequence joins TRBV2 and TRBJ1-2; D not certain. The CDR3 sequence is 14 residues long. Trimming took off 1 base at V and 4 bases at J, with 10 bases between the two ends. Germline CDR1 reads SNHLY; CDR2 reads FYNNEI. The CDR3 DNA reads TGTGCCAGCAGTGAAGGACGGAGCACCTATGGCTACACCTTC. This codes for CASSEGRSTYGYTF.

The chain has TRBV7-3 and TRBJ2-3; 8 bases agree with TRBD2. The germline gives CDR1 SGHTA, CDR2 FQGTGA. The CDR3 length is 15 residues. V was clipped by 2 bases and J by 1 base; unmatched bases: 2. The CDR3 region has the DNA TGTGCCAGCAGCTTATTCGGGGGGGGCACAGATACGCAGTATTTT. Its protein is CASSLFGGGTDTQYF.

This clone was observed a single time. The chain carries TRBV6-4 and TRBJ2-3, with TRBD2 identical over 9 bases. Trimming cost V 8 bases and J 6 bases; bases outside gene matches: 9. Germline V gene data show CDR1 as MRHNA and CDR2 as SNTAGT. This CDR3 contains 14 residues. The CDR3 here is CASSLAGQMDTQYF. In DNA form, the CDR3 reads TGTGCCAGCTCCCTAGCGGGGCAGATGGATACGCAGTATTTT.

This sequence joins TRBV5-5 and TRBJ1-2; TRBD1 aligns across 10 bases. J gave up 1 base and V 4 bases, and 13 bases lay outside the gene matches. This CDR3 comprises 18 residues. CDR1 is SGHKS and CDR2 is YYEKEE in the germline V gene (reference sequence). CDR3 bases: TGTGCCAGCAGCGTATGGGGTTGGACAGGGGGATATAACTATGGCTACACCTTC. Residues: CASSVWGWTGGYNYGYTF.

This chain links TRBV7-9 with TRBJ1-1; a possible D gene is TRBD1 (6 bases). Germline V gene sequence: CDR1 SEHNR, CDR2 FQNEAQ (reference sequence). The CDR3 has 16 residues. V was pared by 2 bases and J by 11 bases, with 24 bases between. CDR3 sequence reads: CASSLRTQGSRVKAFF. DNA for the CDR3: TGTGCCAGCAGCTTAAGGACACAGGGCTCCCGGGTTAAGGCTTTCTTT. Variable domain in full (rest from reference TRBV7-9 and TRBJ1-1): DTGVSQNPRHKITKRGQNVTFRCDPISEHNRLYWYRQTLGQGPEFLTYFQNEAQLEKSRLLSDRFSAERPKGSFSTLEIQRTEQGDSAMYLCASSLRTQGSRVKAFFGQGTRLTVV.

This clone is a singleton in its sample. The chain has TRBV11-2 and TRBJ2-5; TRBD1 matches at 8 bases. V dropped 4 bases and J dropped 2; count of bases not matched to a gene: 9. This CDR3 contains 16 residues. Germline lookup yields CDR1 SGHAT and CDR2 FQNNGV. The CDR3 region is CASSSLGGQVQETQYF. CDR3 bases: TGTGCCAGCAGCTCCCTCGGGGGACAGGTTCAAGAGACCCAGTACTTC.

This rearrangement joins TRBV19 to TRBJ1-1; TRBD1 matches at 7 bases. This CDR3 contains 14 residues. Germline V gene lookup returns CDR1 LNHDA and CDR2 SQIVND (reference sequence). Losses at the gene ends were 7 bases for V and 5 bases for J; bases not matched to a gene: 10. CDR3 DNA sequence: TGTGCCAGTAAAGAGGGGGCCGAGTTGACTGAAGCTTTCTTT. This translates into CASKEGAELTEAFF. Variable domain in full (rest from reference TRBV19 and TRBJ1-1): DGGITQSPKYLFRKEGQNVTLSCEQNLNHDAMYWYRQDPGQGLRLIYYSQIVNDFQKGDIAEGYSVSREKKESFPLTVTSAQKNPTAFYLCASKEGAELTEAFFGQGTRLTVV.

This chain connects TRBV7-3 to TRBJ2-7, with 7 bases matching TRBD1. V shed 4 bases, J shed 10 bases, and the junction held 10 bases outside the gene matches. This CDR3 is built from 13 residues. CDR1 and CDR2 from the germline V gene are SGHTA and FQGTGA. CDR3 residues: CASSSGTASPQYF. CDR3 bases: TGTGCCAGCAGCTCCGGGACAGCGAGCCCTCAGTACTTC.

This chain links TRBV7-6 with TRBJ1-2; 10 positions match TRBD1. The CDR3 length is 15 residues. V shed 5 bases, J shed 3 bases, and the junction held 6 bases outside the gene matches. Germline CDR1 reads SGHVS; CDR2 reads FNYEAQ. Here the CDR3 DNA reads TGTGCCAGCAGCCCCCGGACAGGGGGGGACTATGGCTACACCTTC. Its protein product is CASSPRTGGDYGYTF.

The sample holds one count of this clone. The rearrangement links TRBV20-1 to TRBJ1-1; weak D call: TRBD1 (6 bases). V was shortened by 5 bases and J by 5 bases, with 9 bases between the two germline ends. From germline, CDR1 is DFQATT and CDR2 SNEGSKA (reference sequence). This CDR3 has 11 amino acids. CDR3 in amino acids: CSAAGATEAFF. In DNA form, the CDR3 reads TGCAGTGCTGCAGGGGCTACTGAAGCTTTCTTT.

The chain carries TRBV7-6 and TRBJ2-2; 9 bases line up with TRBD2. Unmatched junction bases numbered 9, after V lost 5 bases and J lost 5 bases. CDR1 SGHVS and CDR2 FNYEAQ come from the germline V gene. CDR3 size: 16 residues. This chain's CDR3 is CASSLGGGGLTGELFF. The CDR3 DNA is TGTGCCAGCAGCCTCGGCGGGGGGGGCCTTACCGGGGAGCTGTTTTTT.

V and J are TRBV4-1 and TRBJ1-1; 8 nucleotides agree with TRBD1. V lost 0 bases and J lost 1; bases outside the gene matches: 1. The V gene's germline CDR1 is MGHRA and CDR2 YSYEKL. This CDR3 contains 15 residues. DNA for the CDR3: TGCGCCAGCAGCCAAGATACAGGGGGGAACACTGAAGCTTTCTTT. It is translated as CASSQDTGGNTEAFF.

V and J are TRBV4-1 and TRBJ2-7, with D perhaps matching TRBD1 (5 bases). The CDR3 consists of 15 residues. Germline V lookup: CDR1 MGHRA, CDR2 YSYEKL. V was clipped by 1 base and J by 2 bases, with 12 bases between them. Here the CDR3 DNA reads TGCGCCAGCAGCCAAGTTCGGACATGGCCCTACGAGCAGTACTTC. The encoded protein is CASSQVRTWPYEQYF.

This sequence joins TRBV18 and TRBJ1-1, with D perhaps TRBD1 (5 bases). Germline lookup yields CDR1 KGHSH and CDR2 LQKENI. CDR3 size: 16 residues. The germline V and J ends were trimmed by 1 base and 7 bases, with 19 bases remaining between them. The CDR3 spells CASSPLDHRQSYEAFF. Written as DNA, the CDR3 is TGTGCCAGCTCACCACTGGATCATCGACAGAGCTATGAAGCTTTCTTT.

A single count supports this clone. This rearrangement joins TRBV7-2 to TRBJ1-5, with 7 nucleotides matching TRBD1. V was pared by 2 bases and J by 1 base, with 2 bases of the junction left unmatched. The CDR3 is made up of 15 amino acids. CDR1 is SGHTA and CDR2 is FQGNSA in the germline V gene. In DNA form, the CDR3 reads TGTGCCAGCAGCTTAACAGGGGAGAGCAATCAGCCCCAGCATTTT. This codes for CASSLTGESNQPQHF.

On this clone itself: A read error may account for a junction end that differs from germline. The chain links TRBV9 to TRBJ2-1; TRBD2 aligns across 8 bases. The CDR3 covers 15 residues. Germline values: CDR1 SGDLS, CDR2 YYNGEE. The CDR3 bases are TGTGCCAGCAGTCCGGGGACTAGTATTTCCAATGGGCAGTTCTTC. This translates into CASSPGTSISNGQFF. Complete variable domain (other parts from reference TRBV9 and TRBJ2-1): DSGVTQTPKHLITATGQRVTLRCSPRSGDLSVYWYQQSLDQGLQFLIQYYNGEERAKGNILERFSAQQFPDLHSELNLSSLELGDSALYFCASSPGTSISNGQFFGPGTRLTVL.

This clone was picked up one time. This chain connects TRBV4-3 to TRBJ2-2; D perhaps matches TRBD2 (5 bases). V lost 0 bases and J lost 6, with 14 bases in between. The CDR3 length is 16 residues. Germline V gene sequence: CDR1 LGHNA, CDR2 YSLEER. The CDR3 DNA reads as TGCGCCAGCAGCCAAGATGCCGGACTGGAGGCCGGGGAGCTGTTTTTT. Translation: CASSQDAGLEAGELFF.

This clone was observed a handful of times. This chain uses TRBV7-3 with TRBJ2-5; 8 bases are a match to TRBD2. The junction had 10 bases not matched to a gene; V was cut back by 6 bases and J by 4 bases. The CDR3 loop spans 15 amino acids. Per germline, CDR1 SGHTA and CDR2 FQGTGA. This CDR3 reads CASSSSGGSSETQYF. For the CDR3, the DNA is TGTGCCAGCAGTTCCTCGGGGGGGTCCTCAGAGACCCAGTACTTC.

The V gene is TRBV30, the J gene TRBJ2-7; 11 bases are a match to TRBD2. Germline V gene sequence: CDR1 GTSNPN, CDR2 SVGIG (reference sequence). The V and J ends lost 0 bases and 10 bases, in that order; junction bases with no gene match: 8. This CDR3 contains 14 residues. CDR3 bases: TGTGCCTGGAGTGTGATAGCGGGGGGGGATCCACAGTACTTC. Translated: CAWSVIAGGDPQYF. The entire variable domain, with the rest obtained from reference TRBV30 and TRBJ2-7, is as follows: SQTIHQWPATLVQPVGSPLSLECTVEGTSNPNLYWYRQAAGRGLQLLFYSVGIGQISSEVPQNLSASRPQDRQFILSSKKLLLSDSGFYLCAWSVIAGGDPQYFGPGTRLTVT.

This clone showed up just a few times. The chain links TRBV9 to TRBJ2-3; 10 positions agree with TRBD2. Germline V gives CDR1 SGDLS, CDR2 YYNGEE. The CDR3 runs to 20 residues. Losses at the gene ends were 2 bases for V and 2 bases for J; bases not matched to a gene: 17. The CDR3 loop reads CASSVGFSGGSRGLTDTQYF. In DNA form, the CDR3 reads TGTGCCAGCAGCGTGGGTTTTAGCGGGGGGTCGCGGGGACTCACAGATACGCAGTATTTT.

The gene calls are TRBV4-1 and TRBJ2-3, with a tentative D call TRBD1 (6 bases). Per the germline V gene, CDR1 is MGHRA and CDR2 is YSYEKL. Between the trimmed V and J ends, which lost 0 bases and 5 bases, there was a span of 21 bases. This CDR3 is 18 amino acids long. The CDR3 loop is CASSQDRVEWVGGDTQYF. The CDR3 bases are TGCGCCAGCAGCCAAGACAGGGTTGAATGGGTAGGGGGAGATACGCAGTATTTT.

The chain combines TRBV19 with TRBJ2-1; 8 nucleotides agree with TRBD2. The germline gives CDR1 LNHDA, CDR2 SQIVND (reference sequence). The length of the CDR3 is 14 residues. V gave up 7 bases and J gave up 2 bases; unmatched junction bases: 4. CDR3 protein: CASTPGLAYNEQFF. Written as DNA, the CDR3 is TGTGCCAGTACCCCGGGACTAGCCTACAATGAGCAGTTCTTC.

The J gene is TRBJ2-7, the V gene TRBV7-2; 13 bases map to TRBD2. Germline loops: CDR1 SGHTA, CDR2 FQGNSA. The CDR3 length is 16 residues. The V gene end was trimmed by 5 bases and the J gene end by 2 bases; junction bases not matched to a gene: 6. The CDR3 loop is CASSAGTSGTPYEQYF. The CDR3 DNA reads as TGTGCCAGCAGCGCAGGGACTAGCGGGACCCCCTACGAGCAGTACTTC.

The chain employs TRBV7-2 and TRBJ1-1; 7 bases map to TRBD1. The ends lost 2 bases at V and 2 bases at J; junction bases unmatched: 5. The CDR3 runs to 15 residues. The germline V gene has CDR1 SGHTA and CDR2 FQGNSA. The CDR3 spells CASSLYGTDNTEAFF. In DNA, the CDR3 is TGTGCCAGCAGCTTATACGGGACAGATAACACTGAAGCTTTCTTT.